These T cell receptor beta chains were read from a single sample in a study of blood T cells in healthy people across ages. TCRdb reprocessed the 5' RACE reads via MiXCR and lists one record per CDR3 protein. The sample contains 1.5 million to 1.8 million distinct CDR3 sequences, 35% to 45% of which appear only once. Sequenced: blood. The receptor set was obtained from a woman aged 18-29 years in good health. Each CDR3 is given with its conserved first and last residue. D genes are given only for firm matches. For some rows the clone size is stated as once, few or many, or as a class when expanded; others skip it.

DNA: TGCAGCGTTGCCCCCCGGGACAGGGGTCGGGGCTACACCTTC
CDR3: CSVAPRDRGRGYTF
J: TRBJ1-2
V: TRBV29-1
D: TRBD1
size: -
length: 14

DNA: TGTGCCAGCAGTTCTACCGGGACCCCAACTTTAGGGTTCTTC
CDR3: CASSSTGTPTLGFF
J: TRBJ2-1
V: TRBV6-6
D: -
size: few
length: 14

DNA: TGCAGCGTTGGAGGAAACATGAACACTGAAGCTTTCTTT
CDR3: CSVGGNMNTEAFF
J: TRBJ1-1
V: TRBV29-1
D: -
size: -
length: 13

DNA: TGCGCCAGCAGCTTGGAGGGACAGGGGACCAATCAGCCCCAGCATTTT
CDR3: CASSLEGQGTNQPQHF
J: TRBJ1-5
V: TRBV5-1
D: TRBD1
size: -
length: 16

DNA: TGCAGTGCTAAGGCGATGGGCAATCAGCCCCAGCATTTT
CDR3: CSAKAMGNQPQHF
J: TRBJ1-5
V: TRBV20-1
D: -
size: few
length: 13

DNA: TGCAGTGCTAGAAGGAGGGGCCAGGTCGTCTATGGCTACACCTTC
CDR3: CSARRRGQVVYGYTF
J: TRBJ1-2
V: TRBV20-1
D: -
size: few
length: 15

DNA: TGTGCCAGCAGTTTTGGCGGGACGCAAGTCTCATACTCCTACAATGAGCAGTTCTTC
CDR3: CASSFGGTQVSYSYNEQFF
J: TRBJ2-1
V: TRBV28
D: -
size: -
length: 19

DNA: TGCAGTGCGCCACGGACCTCCTATTTCAACGAGCAGTACTTC
CDR3: CSAPRTSYFNEQYF
J: TRBJ2-7
V: TRBV20-1
D: -
size: -
length: 14

DNA: TGTGCCAGCAGCGTATTTGAGACAGCTCCTGAGGGTGAGCAGTTCTTC
CDR3: CASSVFETAPEGEQFF
J: TRBJ2-1
V: TRBV9
D: -
size: -
length: 16

DNA: TGTGCCAGCAGTTTATCCGGGAAAGCCTACGAGCAGTACTTC
CDR3: CASSLSGKAYEQYF
J: TRBJ2-7
V: TRBV27
D: -
size: -
length: 14

DNA: TGTGCCAGCAGAACTACCGGGACAGGGCGCGGCTACACCTTC
CDR3: CASRTTGTGRGYTF
J: TRBJ1-2
V: TRBV6-2/TRBV6-3
D: TRBD1
size: -
length: 14

DNA: TGTGCCAGCAATGCCCGGGGAAGGAGTCAGCCCCAGCATTTT
CDR3: CASNARGRSQPQHF
J: TRBJ1-5
V: TRBV5-8
D: -
size: few
length: 14

DNA: TGTGCCAGCAGCACGGGACAGACGAATGAGCAGTTCTTC
CDR3: CASSTGQTNEQFF
J: TRBJ2-1
V: TRBV6-5
D: TRBD1
size: -
length: 13

DNA: TGTGCCAGCAGTGATTACGGGACTACTACCTCCTACGAGCAGTACTTC
CDR3: CASSDYGTTTSYEQYF
J: TRBJ2-7
V: TRBV2
D: TRBD2
size: -
length: 16

DNA: TGCGCCAGCAGCCTCAATGGAGTCGAGGGCACTGAAGCTTTCTTT
CDR3: CASSLNGVEGTEAFF
J: TRBJ1-1
V: TRBV4-3
D: -
size: -
length: 15

DNA: TGCAGTGCTGGGCCCATGGCACTAGCAGAGACCCAGTACTTC
CDR3: CSAGPMALAETQYF
J: TRBJ2-5
V: TRBV20-1
D: -
size: -
length: 14

DNA: TGTGCCAGCAGCCGAGGCGGGATAAGCACAGATACGCAGTATTTT
CDR3: CASSRGGISTDTQYF
J: TRBJ2-3
V: TRBV3-1
D: -
size: -
length: 15

DNA: TGTGCCAGCAGCTTGTTTCGCGACCGATCGTATTTT
CDR3: CASSLFRDRSYF
J: TRBJ2-3
V: TRBV7-2
D: -
size: -
length: 12

DNA: TGCAGTGCTAGAATAAGCAGGGCTCCCCAAGAGACCCAGTACTTC
CDR3: CSARISRAPQETQYF
J: TRBJ2-5
V: TRBV20-1
D: -
size: -
length: 15

DNA: TGTGCCAGCAGCGTGGGAAGGAGGGATGAGCAGTTCTTC
CDR3: CASSVGRRDEQFF
J: TRBJ2-1
V: TRBV5-4
D: -
size: -
length: 13

DNA: TGTGCCGGCAGCTTAATTAGGGGGACAAAATACAATGAGCAGTTCTTC
CDR3: CAGSLIRGTKYNEQFF
J: TRBJ2-1
V: TRBV11-2
D: -
size: once
length: 16

DNA: TGTGCCAGCAGCTCGACACTAGCGTCGGCCTACAATGAGCAGTTCTTC
CDR3: CASSSTLASAYNEQFF
J: TRBJ2-1
V: TRBV7-2
D: TRBD2
size: -
length: 16

DNA: TGTGCCAGCAGCTCGCTCGGGGAGGGCAATCAGCCCCAGCATTTT
CDR3: CASSSLGEGNQPQHF
J: TRBJ1-5
V: TRBV7-9
D: -
size: few
length: 15

DNA: TGTGCCAGCTTTAGACTAGCGGAGACGTACAATGAGCAGTTCTTC
CDR3: CASFRLAETYNEQFF
J: TRBJ2-1
V: TRBV5-6
D: TRBD2
size: -
length: 15

DNA: TGCAGTGCTAGAGACCAGGGGGCAGATACGCAGTATTTT
CDR3: CSARDQGADTQYF
J: TRBJ2-3
V: TRBV20-1
D: TRBD1
size: few
length: 13

DNA: TGTGCCAGCGGTTTAGGCTCAGGGAACACTGAAGCTTTCTTT
CDR3: CASGLGSGNTEAFF
J: TRBJ1-1
V: TRBV12-3/TRBV12-4
D: -
size: -
length: 14

DNA: TGTGCCATCGCTGGGGGGGCGAGGGTGTCTGAAGCTTTCTTT
CDR3: CAIAGGARVSEAFF
J: TRBJ1-1
V: TRBV10-3
D: -
size: few
length: 14

DNA: TGTGCCAGCAGCCAGGGGTCCGGAAACATTCAGTACTTC
CDR3: CASSQGSGNIQYF
J: TRBJ2-4
V: TRBV6-1
D: -
size: -
length: 13

DNA: TGCAGTGCTAGACCGGGGACAAACACTGAAGCTTTCTTT
CDR3: CSARPGTNTEAFF
J: TRBJ1-1
V: TRBV20-1
D: -
size: -
length: 13

DNA: TGCAGTGCTAGAGACCGATCCCGGGGCTACACCTTC
CDR3: CSARDRSRGYTF
J: TRBJ1-2
V: TRBV20-1
D: -
size: -
length: 12

DNA: TGCGCCAGCAGCCAAGAGGGCATTGGGCACGGCACCCCAGATACGCAGTATTTT
CDR3: CASSQEGIGHGTPDTQYF
J: TRBJ2-3
V: TRBV4-1
D: -
size: -
length: 18

DNA: TGTGCCAGCTCACCACCGCGGACAGACGCAGATACGCAGTATTTT
CDR3: CASSPPRTDADTQYF
J: TRBJ2-3
V: TRBV18
D: -
size: -
length: 15

DNA: TGCAGTGCGACGGACAGGGGCCAATACGAGCAGTACTTC
CDR3: CSATDRGQYEQYF
J: TRBJ2-7
V: TRBV20-1
D: TRBD1
size: -
length: 13

DNA: TGCGCCAGCAGCCAAGAGCTTCCGGGCCCCTATGGCTACACCTTC
CDR3: CASSQELPGPYGYTF
J: TRBJ1-2
V: TRBV4-3
D: -
size: few
length: 15

DNA: TGTGCCAGCAGTTCCGAGCGGAAGGCCCGGGATACGCAGTATTTT
CDR3: CASSSERKARDTQYF
J: TRBJ2-3
V: TRBV6-6
D: -
size: -
length: 15

DNA: TGCGCCAGCAGCCATAGACAGGGCCCTAATGAAAAACTGTTTTTT
CDR3: CASSHRQGPNEKLFF
J: TRBJ1-4
V: TRBV4-1
D: TRBD1
size: -
length: 15

DNA: TGTGCCAGCAGCCACCCCGGGGGTAGCACAGATACGCAGTATTTT
CDR3: CASSHPGGSTDTQYF
J: TRBJ2-3
V: TRBV6-5
D: -
size: -
length: 15

DNA: TGCGCCAGCAGTGCACAGGTCAACACTGAAGCTTTCTTT
CDR3: CASSAQVNTEAFF
J: TRBJ1-1
V: TRBV5-1
D: -
size: -
length: 13

DNA: TGCAGCGTTGTTGAATTCGACAAAAACATTCAGTACTTC
CDR3: CSVVEFDKNIQYF
J: TRBJ2-4
V: TRBV29-1
D: -
size: -
length: 13

DNA: TGTGCCAGCAGTCGGGACAGGGAGAGGAAAGATACGCAGTATTTT
CDR3: CASSRDRERKDTQYF
J: TRBJ2-3
V: TRBV27
D: TRBD1
size: -
length: 15

DNA: TGTGCCAGCAGCTTAGACCGACGCACTACGCAGTATTTT
CDR3: CASSLDRRTTQYF
J: TRBJ2-3
V: TRBV7-2
D: -
size: -
length: 13

DNA: TGTGCCTGGACTGTAGGTCCGCCCGGGGAGCTGTTTTTT
CDR3: CAWTVGPPGELFF
J: TRBJ2-2
V: TRBV30
D: -
size: -
length: 13

DNA: TGCAGTGCTAGTCGGCGACAGTCCTACAATGAGCAGTTCTTC
CDR3: CSASRRQSYNEQFF
J: TRBJ2-1
V: TRBV20-1
D: -
size: -
length: 14

DNA: TGTGCCAGTCGGACTAGGAGCGATACGCAGTATTTT
CDR3: CASRTRSDTQYF
J: TRBJ2-3
V: TRBV2
D: TRBD2
size: -
length: 12

DNA: TGCAGTGCCCCCCCTACCCCGGGGGAAAATCAGCCCCAGCATTTT
CDR3: CSAPPTPGENQPQHF
J: TRBJ1-5
V: TRBV20-1
D: -
size: -
length: 15

DNA: TGTGCCACCAGTGATTCGTGGGAAGATACGCAGTATTTT
CDR3: CATSDSWEDTQYF
J: TRBJ2-3
V: TRBV24-1
D: -
size: -
length: 13

DNA: TGTGCCAGCAGAGGTGGTACAGCCTACGAGCAGTACTTC
CDR3: CASRGGTAYEQYF
J: TRBJ2-7
V: TRBV12-3/TRBV12-4
D: -
size: -
length: 13

DNA: TGTGCCAGCAGCCTTGAGACTACAGGGGCTAACTATGGCTACACCTTC
CDR3: CASSLETTGANYGYTF
J: TRBJ1-2
V: TRBV28
D: TRBD1
size: few
length: 16

DNA: TGCAGTGCCCTCAGGGCCAGTCAGCCCCAGCATTTT
CDR3: CSALRASQPQHF
J: TRBJ1-5
V: TRBV20-1
D: -
size: -
length: 12

DNA: TGTGCCAGCAGTTTCGACCGGGGAGGGGCAGGGGGCTACACCTTC
CDR3: CASSFDRGGAGGYTF
J: TRBJ1-2
V: TRBV6-5
D: -
size: once
length: 15

DNA: TGTGCCAGCAGCGTATCCGGACTAGCGGTCTACGAGCAGTACTTC
CDR3: CASSVSGLAVYEQYF
J: TRBJ2-7
V: TRBV9
D: TRBD2
size: -
length: 15

DNA: TGTGCCAGCAGCCAAGATAGGGGGGATCGTCAGCCCCAGCATTTT
CDR3: CASSQDRGDRQPQHF
J: TRBJ1-5
V: TRBV4-2
D: -
size: -
length: 15

DNA: TGTGCCGGCAGCTTAGCGAGGGGCGGGGGGCCCAAATCCTACAATGAGCAGTTCTTC
CDR3: CAGSLARGGGPKSYNEQFF
J: TRBJ2-1
V: TRBV7-6
D: TRBD2
size: once
length: 19

DNA: TGTGCCAGCACACGAGGGGCTGGTTTCACAGATACGCAGTATTTT
CDR3: CASTRGAGFTDTQYF
J: TRBJ2-3
V: TRBV6-5
D: -
size: -
length: 15

DNA: TGCAGTGCTAGGGACAGGGCCGATTCTGGGGCCAACGTCCTGACTTTC
CDR3: CSARDRADSGANVLTF
J: TRBJ2-6
V: TRBV20-1
D: TRBD1
size: few
length: 16

DNA: TGTGCCAGCAGTTCCACCGCCAGGGCTGAAAAACTGTTTTTT
CDR3: CASSSTARAEKLFF
J: TRBJ1-4
V: TRBV2
D: -
size: -
length: 14

DNA: TGTGCCAGCAGTCTAGCGGTTTCGGGGTACAATGAGCAGTTCTTC
CDR3: CASSLAVSGYNEQFF
J: TRBJ2-1
V: TRBV12-3/TRBV12-4
D: TRBD2
size: -
length: 15

DNA: TGCGCCAGCAGCGTGGGTGTGAACAATGAGCAGTTCTTC
CDR3: CASSVGVNNEQFF
J: TRBJ2-1
V: TRBV5-1
D: -
size: -
length: 13

DNA: TGTGCCAGCGGTAACCGGGACCCTTTGAACTATGGCTACACCTTC
CDR3: CASGNRDPLNYGYTF
J: TRBJ1-2
V: TRBV2
D: -
size: -
length: 15

DNA: TGTGCCAGCAGCCGGGACAGCCTCAATGAGCAGTACTTC
CDR3: CASSRDSLNEQYF
J: TRBJ2-7
V: TRBV7-9
D: TRBD1
size: -
length: 13